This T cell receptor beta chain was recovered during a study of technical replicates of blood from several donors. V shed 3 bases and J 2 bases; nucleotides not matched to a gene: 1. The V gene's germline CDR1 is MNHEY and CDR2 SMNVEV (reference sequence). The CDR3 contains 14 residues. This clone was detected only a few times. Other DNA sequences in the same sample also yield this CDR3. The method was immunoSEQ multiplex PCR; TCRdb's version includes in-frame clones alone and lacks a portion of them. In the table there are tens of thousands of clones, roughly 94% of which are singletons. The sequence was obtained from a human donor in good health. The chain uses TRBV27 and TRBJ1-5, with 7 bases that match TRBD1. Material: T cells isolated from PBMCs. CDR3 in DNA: TGTGCCAGCAGTTTTGGGACAGGCAATCAGCCCCAGCATTTT. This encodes CASSFGTGNQPQHF.